This entry concerns a single TCR beta chain. Its antigen is currently unknown. This CDR3 has 15 amino acids. V gave up 3 bases and J gave up 1 base; unmatched junction bases: 4. Looked up from germline, CDR1 is KGHSH and CDR2 is LQKENI. This sample is part of a study of graft-versus-host responses after intestinal transplantation. Study-wide context: Anti-thymocyte globulin was used for induction in all recipients, who then took tacrolimus and steroids for about 3 years. Regarding the study as a whole: Allografts of patients with graft-donor T cell macrochimerism showed high graft-versus-host to host-versus-graft clone ratios. Recipient marrow harbored GvH clones, some of which surfaced first in ileum or blood.

Here immunoSEQ multiplex PCR was the method, and the copy in TCRdb shows in-frame clones only, minus some. The sample holds some 55,000 clones; roughly nine tenths are singletons and the top ten take less than 6%. The sample consisted of PBMCs, taken 662 days after intestinal transplant. The sequence was collected from a human patient who received an intestinal transplant, so some T cells may come from the graft donor. This chain uses TRBV18 with TRBJ1-1; 8 bases line up with TRBD1. CDR3: CASSPRTGTNTEAFF. The CDR3 DNA reads TGTGCCAGCTCACCTCGGACAGGGACGAACACTGAAGCTTTCTTT.